Sequencing of this T cell receptor (beta chain) was carried out in a study of glioma-infiltrating T cells. Study-wide findings and caveats: Only very few CDR3 sequences appeared in both tissue and blood. Above-expected tissue-blood divergence occurred in all gliomas, most in low-grade ones.

The CDR3 spans 13 residues. Germline V gene data show CDR1 as SGHDN and CDR2 as FVKESK. The V end lost 5 bases, the J end lost 13 bases, and 19 bases lay between the germline ends. Amplification of TCR alpha and beta CDR3 regions from RNA used iRepertoire nested multiplex PCR. TCRdb analysed the multiplex PCR reads with MiXCR anew, one entry per CDR3 protein. The repertoire has 100,000 to 150,000 distinct CDR3 sequences, under 30% of them found once; the top ten carry 27%. Concerning this clonotype itself: Its antigen is not identified.

Sequencing was performed on glioma tissue, nonneoplastic brain tissue, or PBMCs (not recorded which). J is TRBJ2-3 and V is TRBV14; D is unclear. This sequence was found in a human donor with low-grade glioma or glioblastoma, undergoing nonglioma brain surgery, or in good health (not recorded which). The CDR3 bases are TGTGCCAGCAGCAGCCAACAGAGAAGTGTTGAGTATTTT. This sequence encodes CASSSQQRSVEYF.